These 32 T cell receptor beta chains originate from one sample sequenced in a study of blood T cells in healthy people across ages. The second PCR ran roughly 7 to 11 cycles with a sample-barcoded 5' primer and J-beta primers. MiXCR was run by TCRdb on the 5' RACE reads, yielding one entry per CDR3 protein. The sample lists 780,000 or so distinct CDR3 sequences; 53% were seen once. Input material: blood. The source of these receptors is an elderly man in good health.

The V and J genes are TRBV28 and TRBJ2-1, with 10 positions matching TRBD1. The CDR3 length is 18 residues. The germline gives CDR1 MDHEN, CDR2 SYDVKM. V gave up 5 bases and J gave up 0 bases; unmatched junction bases: 10. As DNA, the CDR3 is TGTGCCAGCAGTACGAGGACAGGGGGGGCCCGCTCCTACAATGAGCAGTTCTTC. It yields the protein CASSTRTGGARSYNEQFF. Using reference TRBV28 and TRBJ2-1 for the parts outside the CDR3, the full variable domain is DVKVTQSSRYLVKRTGEKVFLECVQDMDHENMFWYRQDPGLGLRLIYFSYDVKMKEKGDIPEGYSVSREKKERFSLILESASTNQTSMYLCASSTRTGGARSYNEQFFGPGTRLTVL.

Comment on this clonotype: One end of the junction fails to match germline, which may point to a read error. The rearrangement links TRBV27 to TRBJ2-7; D unresolved. The CDR3 runs to 14 residues. The germline V gene encodes CDR1 MNHEY and CDR2 SMNVEV (reference sequence). The CDR3: CACSPSGSSYEQYF. CDR3 sequence (DNA): TGTGCCTGCAGCCCATCGGGCAGCTCCTACGAGCAGTACTTC.

A single count supports this clonotype. The rearrangement uses TRBV12-3 or TRBV12-4 and TRBJ1-2, with D tentatively TRBD1 (5 bases). This CDR3 has 14 residues. V was clipped by 5 bases and J by 3 bases, with 13 bases between them. CDR3 region: CASSTRRDDYGYTF. The CDR3 DNA is TGTGCCAGCAGTACACGAAGGGACGACTATGGCTACACCTTC.

The gene calls are TRBV29-1 and TRBJ2-7; 7 bases fit TRBD1. Germline CDR1 reads SQVTM; CDR2 reads ANQGSEA. This CDR3 region has 13 residues. The V segment lost 2 bases and the J segment 6 bases; nucleotides outside the gene matches: 7. The CDR3 DNA follows: TGCAGCGTTGAAAAGACAGGGACGTTCGAGCAGTACTTC. Translating it yields CSVEKTGTFEQYF.

This clonotype turned up a few times. The chain employs TRBV28 and TRBJ1-5; no clear D. The CDR3 loop spans 13 amino acids. V lost 2 bases, J lost 7 bases, and 9 bases lay in between. In germline, CDR1 is MDHEN, CDR2 SYDVKM. Here the CDR3 reads CASSLEGQQPQHF. The CDR3 nucleotides are TGTGCCAGCAGTTTAGAAGGGCAACAGCCCCAGCATTTT.

The V call is TRBV18, the J call TRBJ2-1; tentatively, D is TRBD1 (8 bases). Trimming left V 0 bases short and J 7 bases short, with 10 bases between. This CDR3 spans 14 amino acids. The V gene's germline CDR1 is KGHSH and CDR2 LQKENI. In nucleotides, the CDR3 is TGTGCCAGCTCACCACCACAGGGGGGGAATGAGCAGTTCTTC. The encoded protein is CASSPPQGGNEQFF.

In nucleotides, the CDR3 is TGCGCCAGCAGCCTACCTATGGGCTCCTACAATGAGCAGTTCTTC. It specifies CASSLPMGSYNEQFF. The V and J genes are TRBV5-1 and TRBJ2-1; D gene uncertain. The CDR3 has 15 amino acids. CDR1 is SGHRS and CDR2 is YFSETQ in the germline V gene. Trimming took off 4 bases at V and 0 bases at J, with 11 bases between the two ends.

V is TRBV11-2 and J is TRBJ2-4; 7 bases align to TRBD1. The tail of the sequence fits TRBJ2-7 better, so the J call may be wrong. The germline V gene encodes CDR1 SGHAT and CDR2 FQNNGV. This CDR3 has 16 residues. CDR3 nucleotide sequence: TGTGCCAGCAGCTTTACAAGGCGACAGGGCAAGGACGAGCAGTACTTC. Protein product: CASSFTRRQGKDEQYF.

A few counts support this clonotype. The chain is built from TRBV7-2 and TRBJ2-7; TRBD2 aligns across 10 bases. V gave up 1 base and J gave up 1 base; unmatched junction bases: 4. There are 16 residues in the CDR3. The germline V gene encodes CDR1 SGHTA and CDR2 FQGNSA. The CDR3 bases are TGTGCCAGCAGCTTAGGAGGACTAGCGGAATCCTACGAGCAGTACTTC. This sequence encodes CASSLGGLAESYEQYF.

This chain joins TRBV29-1 and TRBJ1-1; 9 bases align to TRBD1. In germline, CDR1 is SQVTM, CDR2 ANQGSEA. Trimming took 5 bases from V and 1 from J; bases not matched to a gene: 14. CDR3 length: 17 residues. The chain's CDR3 is CSVPVPSTGGSNTEAFF. Written as DNA, the CDR3 is TGCAGCGTTCCCGTCCCCTCCACAGGGGGCTCGAACACTGAAGCTTTCTTT.

The chain is built from TRBV7-3 and TRBJ2-1; 8 positions match TRBD2. CDR1 and CDR2 from the germline V gene are SGHTA and FQGTGA. After removal of 5 bases from V and 4 bases from J, the junction contained 10 bases not matched to a gene. This CDR3 contains 16 residues. In DNA, the CDR3 is TGTGCCAGCAGCCCAGAAGGGACTAGTCTTTACAATGAGCAGTTCTTC. This translates into CASSPEGTSLYNEQFF.

Note on this clonotype: One junction end does not reproduce the germline sequence, and a read error may be involved. The chain combines TRBV7-6 with TRBJ2-7; 9 positions match TRBD2. Germline CDR1 and CDR2: SGHVS and FNYEAQ. The CDR3 runs to 13 residues. The CDR3 sequence is CASSLAGKGEQYF. The CDR3 nucleotides read TGTGCCAGCAGCCTAGCGGGGAAGGGCGAGCAGTACTTC.

The V call is TRBV6-5, the J call TRBJ1-4; D may be TRBD1 (5 bases). CDR3 size: 16 residues. The V and J ends lost 5 bases and 2 bases respectively, with 15 bases between them. Germline CDR1 is MNHEY and CDR2 is SVGAGI. DNA for the CDR3: TGTGCCAGCAGTCCTTCGGGGCTGGGGACTAATGAAAAACTGTTTTTT. It is translated as CASSPSGLGTNEKLFF.

The genes are TRBV3-1 and TRBJ1-1, with D perhaps matching TRBD1 (6 bases). V lost 2 bases and J lost 0, with 7 bases in between. Looked up from germline, CDR1 is LGHDT and CDR2 is YNNKEL (reference sequence). The CDR3 spans 14 residues. The DNA of the CDR3 is TGTGCCAGCAGCCAAAAGGGGGTGAACACTGAAGCTTTCTTT. It specifies CASSQKGVNTEAFF.

The chain uses TRBV4-1 and TRBJ2-5, with D maybe TRBD1 (6 bases). The ends were cut back, 2 bases at V and 5 bases at J, with 18 bases in the middle. From germline, CDR1 is MGHRA and CDR2 YSYEKL. The CDR3 loop spans 16 amino acids. The CDR3 loop reads CASSQRSQGTIETQYF. The DNA for the CDR3 is TGCGCCAGCAGCCAAAGGTCACAGGGAACTATTGAGACCCAGTACTTC.

This clonotype was seen more than once but under ten times. This chain joins TRBV4-3 and TRBJ2-1; D gene ambiguous. With 0 bases removed from V and 0 bases from J, the gap between germline ends came to 12 bases. The germline V gene encodes CDR1 LGHNA and CDR2 YSLEER. The CDR3 extends over 17 amino acids. The CDR3 here is CASSQELGFSSYNEQFF. CDR3 nucleotide sequence: TGCGCCAGCAGCCAAGAGCTGGGCTTTAGCTCCTACAATGAGCAGTTCTTC.

This clonotype was seen more than once but under ten times. This sequence joins TRBV10-3 and TRBJ2-7; D is possibly TRBD1 (7 bases). V was pared by 11 bases and J by 2 bases, with 16 bases between. Germline loops: CDR1 ENHRY, CDR2 SYGVKD. The CDR3 totals 13 residues. Here the CDR3 reads CAASRGVTYEQYF. CDR3 sequence (DNA): TGTGCCGCCTCCAGGGGGGTCACCTACGAGCAGTACTTC.

A few counts support this clonotype. This chain links TRBV20-1 with TRBJ2-5, with TRBD2 identical over 8 bases. Matching the DNA end better, TRBJ2-7 makes the J call doubtful. There are 15 residues in the CDR3. Germline values: CDR1 DFQATT, CDR2 SNEGSKA (reference sequence). CDR3 in amino acids: CSARDRASGRSEQYF. CDR3 DNA sequence: TGCAGTGCTAGAGACCGGGCGAGCGGGAGAAGCGAGCAGTACTTC.

This chain links TRBV4-2 with TRBJ2-7; 9 bases match TRBD1. V was clipped by 5 bases and J by 3 bases; unmatched bases: 8. This CDR3 contains 15 residues. Germline values: CDR1 LGHNA, CDR2 YNFKEQ. The CDR3 here is CASSMSGTGNYEQYF. The CDR3 bases are TGTGCCAGCAGCATGAGCGGGACAGGGAACTACGAGCAGTACTTC.

Written as DNA, the CDR3 is TGCGCCAGCAGCTTGGGTCCGGGAGAGCACAGAGACGCGTATTTT. Translating gives CASSLGPGEHRDAYF. This chain connects TRBV5-1 to TRBJ2-3, with a tentative D call TRBD2 (6 bases). Germline CDR1 SGHRS, CDR2 YFSETQ. V lost 0 bases, J lost 14 bases, and 22 bases lay in between. The length of the CDR3 is 15 residues. Looking up the rest from reference TRBV5-1 and TRBJ2-3 gives the full variable domain: KAGVTQTPRYLIKTRGQQVTLSCSPISGHRSVSWYQQTPGQGLQFLFEYFSETQRNKGNFPGRFSGRQFSNSRSEMNVSTLELGDSALYLCASSLGPGEHRDAYFGPGTRLTVL.

The rearrangement uses TRBV12-3 or TRBV12-4 and TRBJ1-5; 10 bases agree with TRBD1. CDR3 length: 16 residues. J lost 5 bases, V lost 6 bases, and 10 bases had no gene match. The CDR3 loop reads CASSREAGTGDQPQHF. The CDR3 nucleotides are TGTGCCAGCAGCAGGGAAGCCGGGACAGGGGATCAGCCCCAGCATTTT.

V usage is TRBV11-3 and J usage is TRBJ2-1; no clear D gene. V was shortened by 1 base and J by 10 bases, with 11 bases between the two germline ends. The CDR3 spans 13 residues. CDR1 SGHNT and CDR2 YENEEA come from the germline V gene. CDR3 sequence (DNA): TGTGCCAGCAGCTTAGGCCCCGAGAGGGAGCAGTTCTTC. It is translated as CASSLGPEREQFF.

This chain connects TRBV6-1 to TRBJ2-1; D is possibly TRBD2 (5 bases). The V gene lost 5 bases and the J gene lost 9 bases, with 17 bases spanning the gap. From germline, CDR1 is MNHNS and CDR2 SASEGT. There are 14 residues in the CDR3. Written as DNA, the CDR3 is TGTGCCAGCAGTCTCCAACTAGTTTTCGCTGAGCAGTTCTTC. Amino acids: CASSLQLVFAEQFF.

The J gene is TRBJ2-3, the V gene TRBV3-1; D uncertain. Deletions cut 1 base from V and 0 bases from J, with 8 bases between. The CDR3 covers 15 residues. Germline-derived CDR1 and CDR2 are LGHDT and YNNKEL (reference sequence). CDR3 sequence (DNA): TGTGCCAGCAGCCAAGGCAGGAGTAGCACAGATACGCAGTATTTT. It yields the protein CASSQGRSSTDTQYF.

In its sample, this clonotype was seen a few times. The chain joins TRBV10-3 to TRBJ1-4, with D tentatively TRBD1 (5 bases). This CDR3 contains 17 residues. V gave up 7 bases and J gave up 5 bases, with 23 bases separating them. Germline loops: CDR1 ENHRY, CDR2 SYGVKD. The CDR3: CAINGWGRTGRNEKLFF. In DNA, the CDR3 is TGTGCCATCAACGGGTGGGGTCGAACAGGCCGAAATGAAAAACTGTTTTTT.

In its sample, this clonotype was seen many times. This chain joins TRBV29-1 and TRBJ1-2; D not certain. Germline V CDR1 and CDR2: SQVTM, ANQGSEA. Trimming cost V 2 bases and J 4 bases, with 11 bases left between them. CDR3 length: 13 amino acids. The CDR3 DNA reads as TGCAGCGTTGAACGGGTAAATGGCTATGGCTACACCTTC. Translation: CSVERVNGYGYTF.

The chain combines TRBV6-5 with TRBJ2-3; TRBD2 aligns across 8 bases. Losses at the gene ends were 2 bases for V and 7 bases for J; bases not matched to a gene: 11. Germline loops: CDR1 MNHEY, CDR2 SVGAGI. The CDR3 has 16 residues. The CDR3 nucleotides are TGTGCCAGCAGTTACCGGGCTAGCGGGCGCGCTAATACGCAGTATTTT. Amino acid sequence: CASSYRASGRANTQYF.

This clonotype was observed a few times. The rearrangement joins TRBV12-3 or TRBV12-4 to TRBJ2-3; possible D gene TRBD1, 5 bases. V was cut by 3 bases and J by 14 bases, with 15 bases left in between. This CDR3 has 12 residues. This CDR3 reads CASSFGACYAYF. The CDR3 nucleotides read TGTGCCAGCAGTTTTGGGGCATGCTACGCGTATTTT.

This chain uses TRBV3-1 with TRBJ1-2, with TRBD1 matching 7 bases. Germline CDR1 is LGHDT and CDR2 is YNNKEL (reference sequence). V shed 0 bases and J 9 bases; nucleotides not matched to a gene: 13. The CDR3 is 16 residues long. This chain's CDR3 is CASSQEGTASSGRYTF. The CDR3 DNA is TGTGCCAGCAGCCAAGAAGGGACAGCCAGTTCAGGTCGCTACACCTTC.

The V and J genes are TRBV4-1 and TRBJ2-3, with D maybe TRBD2 (5 bases). In germline, CDR1 is MGHRA, CDR2 YSYEKL. The V and J ends lost 0 bases and 0 bases respectively, with 7 bases between them. The CDR3 loop spans 15 amino acids. CDR3 sequence reads: CASSQDRTSTDTQYF. The CDR3 bases are TGCGCCAGCAGCCAAGACAGGACTAGCACAGATACGCAGTATTTT.

The rearrangement joins TRBV7-2 to TRBJ2-5; 16 bases match TRBD2. The V gene's germline CDR1 is SGHTA and CDR2 FQGNSA. J lost 0 bases, V lost 2 bases, and 6 bases had no gene match. The CDR3 covers 19 residues. The CDR3: CASSLLGTSGGAYQETQYF. DNA for the CDR3: TGTGCCAGCAGCTTACTCGGGACTAGCGGGGGGGCCTACCAAGAGACCCAGTACTTC.

The chain is built from TRBV29-1 and TRBJ1-1, with D hard to call. V lost 4 bases to trimming and J lost 6 bases, with 12 bases between them. Germline CDR1 reads SQVTM; CDR2 reads ANQGSEA. The CDR3 runs to 12 residues. The CDR3 spells CSVVSQHAEAFF. CDR3 sequence (DNA): TGCAGCGTTGTTTCGCAGCACGCTGAAGCTTTCTTT.